This section outlines one TCR beta chain sequence together with its context. This sample was included in a study of CD8 T cells in Susac syndrome. A quantity of roughly 0.5 to 1 ug RNA underwent reverse transcription using random hexamers. Across 54 Vbeta and 13 Jbeta, immunoSEQ multiplex PCR amplified TCR beta CDR3. TCRdb called the immunoSEQ multiplex PCR reads again in MiXCR, with one record for every CDR3 protein. The sample includes about 130,000 distinct CDR3 sequences, about 96% of them seen just once. Germline-derived CDR1 and CDR2 are MDHEN and SYDVKM. Trimming cost V 5 bases and J 5 bases, with 16 bases left between them. The CDR3 has 15 residues. CD8+ and CD4+ T cells circulating in blood were sequenced for TCR beta. While serving as controls, healthy donors were matched for age and sex. TEMRA cells were FACS-enriched, unlike CD8+ and CD4+ T cells, which were negatively isolated.

The clonotype was recovered from a human donor in good health. The material sequenced was CD4+ T cells from PBMCs. The chain employs TRBV28 and TRBJ1-5; D is unclear. The CDR3 region has the DNA TGTGCCAGCAGTACCTCCGGGTTATCCCATCAGCCCCAGCATTTT. Translation: CASSTSGLSHQPQHF.